A selection of T cell receptor beta chains follows, all from one sample in a study of OX40 agonist ivuxolimab in advanced cancers. Some clones are missing from TCRdb's copy, which holds only in-frame ones; the method was immunoSEQ multiplex PCR. The table has 98,000 or so clones, around 85% seen once. The specimen was CD4+ or CD8+ T cells sorted from blood, collected in a trial of the OX40 agonist ivuxolimab. All receptors come from an adult with an advanced solid tumor such as melanoma, head and neck, liver or kidney cancer. CDR3s include the opening cysteine and the closing phenylalanine or tryptophan. The D gene is left open where the match is weak. Size tells how often a clone was seen (once, few, many) or the class of an expanded clone, and some rows leave it out.

>.|TRBJ2-1|TRBD2|TRBV4-2
TGTGCCAGCAGTCCTGCCGGGACTAGCGGATACAATGAGCAGTTCTTC
CASSPAGTSGYNEQFF
>.|TRBJ1-1|.|TRBV10-3
TGTGCCATCAGTGAGATTCGGGGGAACACTGAAGCTTTCTTT
CAISEIRGNTEAFF
>.|TRBJ1-2|TRBD1|TRBV5-6
TGTGCCAGCAGCGGACCGGACAGGGGGAGATTAGGCTACACCTTC
CASSGPDRGRLGYTF
>once|TRBJ2-5|.|TRBV2
TGTGCCAGCAGTGAGGTTCCACAGGGAGTGGAGACCCAGTACTTC
CASSEVPQGVETQYF
>once|TRBJ2-2|TRBD2|TRBV5-5
TGTGCCAGCAGCTTGGCGGGAGGGACGAACACCGGGGAGCTGTTTTTT
CASSLAGGTNTGELFF
>.|TRBJ2-5|.|TRBV30
TGTGCCTGGAGTGATGGCAGGGGTCAGTTCCAAGAGACCCAGTACTTC
CAWSDGRGQFQETQYF
>.|TRBJ2-3|TRBD2|TRBV30
TGTGCCTGGAGGGACGCCGGACTAGCGGGGGGCACAGATACGCAGTATTTT
CAWRDAGLAGGTDTQYF
>.|TRBJ2-3|TRBD2|TRBV19
TGTGCCAGTTCGTCGGGACTAGCCCTACACACAGATACGCAGTATTTT
CASSSGLALHTDTQYF
>.|TRBJ2-3|TRBD2|TRBV5-1
TGCGCCAGCACGACTAGCGGGAGGTCTCCAGATACGCAGTATTTT
CASTTSGRSPDTQYF
>.|TRBJ2-1|TRBD2|TRBV28
TGTGCCAGCAGTTCCAGTAGCGGGAGGTACAATGAGCAGTTCTTC
CASSSSSGRYNEQFF
>.|TRBJ2-1|TRBD2|TRBV9
TGTGCCAGCAGCGTGGGACTAGCCCTCTACAATGAGCAGTTCTTC
CASSVGLALYNEQFF
>.|TRBJ2-5|.|TRBV30
TGTGCCTGGAGTGCCCGACTAGTCCTACAAGGGACCCAGTACTTC
CAWSARLVLQGTQYF
>.|TRBJ2-2|.|TRBV19
TGTGCCACGTCATCTGGAGGTGGGGTCGTCGGGGAGCTGTTTTTT
CATSSGGGVVGELFF
>.|TRBJ1-2|.|TRBV19
TGTGCCAGTAGTATAACAGGCGACGGGGGCTATGGCTACACCTTC
CASSITGDGGYGYTF
>few|TRBJ1-6|TRBD1|TRBV7-3
TGTGCCAGCAGCTCCGGGGACAGACTCCACTTT
CASSSGDRLHF
>few|TRBJ1-2|.|TRBV27
TGTGCCAGCAGCCCCCTGGAGGGGCGTAACTATGGCTACACCTTC
CASSPLEGRNYGYTF
>.|TRBJ2-1|.|TRBV11-3
TGTGCCAGCAGCTTAGGTCGATACAATGAGCAGTTCTTC
CASSLGRYNEQFF
>.|TRBJ1-2|.|TRBV30
TGTGCCTGGAGCCCCGAGAACTATGGCTACACCTTC
CAWSPENYGYTF
>.|TRBJ2-2|.|TRBV11-2
TGTGCCAGCAGGACAATGGGGGCAGCCGGGGAGCTGTTTTTT
CASRTMGAAGELFF
>.|TRBJ2-2|.|TRBV10-3
TGTGCCATCAGTGAATACGGGAACACCGGGGAGCTGTTTTTT
CAISEYGNTGELFF
>.|TRBJ2-2|.|TRBV2
TGTGCCAGCAGGCGGGACTCCGAGGTCACCGGGGAGCTGTTTTTT
CASRRDSEVTGELFF
>.|TRBJ2-1|TRBD2|TRBV4-3
TGCGCCAGCAGCCAAGATCGGACTAGCCCCTGGGATGAGCAGTTCTTC
CASSQDRTSPWDEQFF
>.|TRBJ2-2|.|TRBV4-2
TGTGCCAGCAGCCCAGGGGGGGGAGCCGGGGAGCTGTTTTTT
CASSPGGGAGELFF
>few|TRBJ2-3|.|TRBV19
TGTGCCAGTAGTACTCTACAGTCTAGCACAGATACGCAGTATTTT
CASSTLQSSTDTQYF
>.|TRBJ2-2|TRBD2|TRBV7-2
TGTGCCAGCTCCCTTGATAGGACTAGCGGGGCCGGGGAGCTGTTTTTT
CASSLDRTSGAGELFF
>.|TRBJ1-1|.|TRBV4-1
TGCGCCAGCAGCCTCTCTTGGCGGGACACAACGAACACTGAAGCTTTCTTT
CASSLSWRDTTNTEAFF
>.|TRBJ2-2|.|TRBV27
TGTGCCAGCAGTTTTTTAGGTTTAACCGGGGAGCTGTTTTTT
CASSFLGLTGELFF